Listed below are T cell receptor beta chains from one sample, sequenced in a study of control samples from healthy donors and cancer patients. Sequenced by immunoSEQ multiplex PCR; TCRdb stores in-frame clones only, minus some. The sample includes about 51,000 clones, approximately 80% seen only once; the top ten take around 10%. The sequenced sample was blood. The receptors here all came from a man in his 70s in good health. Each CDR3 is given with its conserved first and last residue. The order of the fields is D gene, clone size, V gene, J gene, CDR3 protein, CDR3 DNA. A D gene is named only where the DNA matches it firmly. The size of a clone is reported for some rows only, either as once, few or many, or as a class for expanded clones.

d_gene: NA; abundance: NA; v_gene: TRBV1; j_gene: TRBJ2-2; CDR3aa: CTSSPNGSSGGPGELFF; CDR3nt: TGCACCAGCAGCCCGAATGGGTCTAGCGGGGGCCCCGGGGAGCTGTTTTTT
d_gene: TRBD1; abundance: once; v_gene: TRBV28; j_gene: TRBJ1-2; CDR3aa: CASSKNPGQELNYGYTF; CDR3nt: TGTGCCAGCAGTAAAAATCCGGGACAGGAGCTTAACTATGGCTACACCTTC
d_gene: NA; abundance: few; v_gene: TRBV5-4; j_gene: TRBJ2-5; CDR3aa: CASSNKRGAKETQYF; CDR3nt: TGTGCCAGCAGCAACAAACGGGGGGCTAAAGAGACCCAGTACTTC
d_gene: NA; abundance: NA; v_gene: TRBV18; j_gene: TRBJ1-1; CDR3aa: CASSPYSSGRLEAFF; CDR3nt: TGTGCCAGCTCACCATATTCCTCGGGACGCCTTGAAGCTTTCTTT
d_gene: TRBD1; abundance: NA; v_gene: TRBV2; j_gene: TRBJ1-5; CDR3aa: CASCRGPNQPQHF; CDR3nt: TGTGCCAGCTGTAGGGGGCCCAATCAGCCCCAGCATTTT
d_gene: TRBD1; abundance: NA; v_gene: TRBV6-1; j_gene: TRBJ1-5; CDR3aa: CASSDGQGEGQPQHF; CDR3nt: TGTGCCAGCAGTGATGGACAGGGAGAGGGTCAGCCCCAGCATTTT
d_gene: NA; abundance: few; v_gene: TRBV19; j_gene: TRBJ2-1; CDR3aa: CASSKGDNEQFF; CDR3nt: TGTGCCAGTAGTAAGGGGGACAATGAGCAGTTCTTC
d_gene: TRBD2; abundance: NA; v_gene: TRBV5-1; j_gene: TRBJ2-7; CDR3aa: CASSLVPSGTRGYEQYF; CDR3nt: TGCGCCAGCAGCTTAGTGCCGTCGGGGACTAGAGGATACGAGCAGTACTTC
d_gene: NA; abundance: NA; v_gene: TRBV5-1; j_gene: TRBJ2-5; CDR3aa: CASSPADGSQETQYF; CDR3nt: TGCGCCAGCAGCCCGGCTGACGGGTCCCAAGAGACCCAGTACTTC
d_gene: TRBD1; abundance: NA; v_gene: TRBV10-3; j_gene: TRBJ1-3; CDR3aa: CAISDPGQGSTGNTIYF; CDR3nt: TGTGCCATCAGTGACCCGGGACAGGGAAGTACAGGAAACACCATATATTTT
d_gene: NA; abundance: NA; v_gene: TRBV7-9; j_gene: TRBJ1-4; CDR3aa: CASSLGGTPNEKLFF; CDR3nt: TGTGCCAGCAGCTTAGGGGGAACCCCGAATGAAAAACTGTTTTTT
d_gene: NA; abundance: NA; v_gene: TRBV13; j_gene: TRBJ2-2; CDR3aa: CASSFRVPVDWYTGELFF; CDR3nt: TGTGCCAGCAGCTTCCGAGTACCAGTGGACTGGTACACCGGGGAGCTGTTTTTT
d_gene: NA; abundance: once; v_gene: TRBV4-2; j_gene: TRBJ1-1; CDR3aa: CASSRQVGNTEAFF; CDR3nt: TGTGCCAGCAGCCGCCAGGTCGGGAACACTGAAGCTTTCTTT
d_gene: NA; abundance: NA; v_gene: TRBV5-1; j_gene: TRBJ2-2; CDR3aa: CASSLQGGSGELFF; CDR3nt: TGCGCCAGCAGCTTGCAGGGGGGTTCCGGGGAGCTGTTTTTT
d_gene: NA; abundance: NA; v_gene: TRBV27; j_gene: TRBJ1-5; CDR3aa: CASSPDRILLQPQHF; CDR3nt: TGTGCCAGCTCACCCGACAGGATATTGCTTCAGCCCCAGCATTTT
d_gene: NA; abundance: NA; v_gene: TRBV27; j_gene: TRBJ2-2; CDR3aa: CASSWRTGELFF; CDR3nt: TGTGCCAGCAGTTGGAGGACCGGGGAGCTGTTTTTT
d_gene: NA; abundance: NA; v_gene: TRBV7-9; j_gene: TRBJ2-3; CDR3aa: CASSSGRGYTDTQYF; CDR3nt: TGTGCCAGCAGCTCCGGCCGGGGTTACACAGATACGCAGTATTTT
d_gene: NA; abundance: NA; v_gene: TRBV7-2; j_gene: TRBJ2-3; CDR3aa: CASSRSDTQYF; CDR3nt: TGTGCCAGCAGCCGGAGTGATACGCAGTATTTT
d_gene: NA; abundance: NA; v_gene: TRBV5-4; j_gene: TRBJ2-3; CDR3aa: CASTLAGGTTDTQYF; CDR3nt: TGTGCCAGCACCCTAGCCGGGGGTACCACAGATACGCAGTATTTT
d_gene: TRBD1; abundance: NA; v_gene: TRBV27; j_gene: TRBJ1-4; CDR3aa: CASSPHRGGDEKLFF; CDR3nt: TGTGCCAGCAGTCCCCACAGGGGAGGGGATGAAAAACTGTTTTTT
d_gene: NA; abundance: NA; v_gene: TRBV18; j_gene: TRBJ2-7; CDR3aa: CASSRDSGERSEQYF; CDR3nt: TGTGCCAGCTCACGGGATTCAGGGGAAAGAAGTGAGCAGTACTTC
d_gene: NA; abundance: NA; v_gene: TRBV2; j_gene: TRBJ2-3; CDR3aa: CASSEAPDTDTQYF; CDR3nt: TGTGCCAGCAGTGAAGCACCAGACACAGATACGCAGTATTTT
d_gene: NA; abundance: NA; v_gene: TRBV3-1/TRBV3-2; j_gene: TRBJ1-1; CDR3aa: CASSPRQNTEAFF; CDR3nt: TGTGCCAGCAGCCCCCGCCAGAACACTGAAGCTTTCTTT
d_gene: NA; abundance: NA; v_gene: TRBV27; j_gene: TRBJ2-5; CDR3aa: CASSFTGTVWETQYF; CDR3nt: TGTGCCAGCAGTTTTACAGGGACGGTGTGGGAGACCCAGTACTTC
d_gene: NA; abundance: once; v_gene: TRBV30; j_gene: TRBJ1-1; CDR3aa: CAWSVVPGTEAFF; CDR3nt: TGTGCCTGGAGTGTAGTTCCAGGGACTGAAGCTTTCTTT
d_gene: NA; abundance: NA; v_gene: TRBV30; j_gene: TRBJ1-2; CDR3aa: CALETDGYTF; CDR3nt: TGTGCCTTGGAAACGGATGGCTACACCTTC
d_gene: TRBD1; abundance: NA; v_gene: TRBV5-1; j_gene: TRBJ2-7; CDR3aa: CASSPGGAPRYEQYF; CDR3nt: TGCGCCAGCAGCCCAGGGGGCGCCCCCAGATACGAGCAGTACTTC
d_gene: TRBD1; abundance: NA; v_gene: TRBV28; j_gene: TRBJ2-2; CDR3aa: CASSPTSGQGEGHGELFF; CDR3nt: TGTGCCAGCAGCCCCACCTCGGGACAGGGAGAAGGGCACGGGGAGCTGTTTTTT
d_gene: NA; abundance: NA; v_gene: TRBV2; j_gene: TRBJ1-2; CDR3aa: CASSEGDYGYTF; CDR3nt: TGTGCCAGCAGTGAAGGGGACTATGGCTACACCTTC
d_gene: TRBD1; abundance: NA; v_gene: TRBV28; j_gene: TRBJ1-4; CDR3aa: CASSSPDRVEEKLFF; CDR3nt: TGTGCCAGCAGTTCTCCGGACAGGGTAGAAGAAAAACTGTTTTTT
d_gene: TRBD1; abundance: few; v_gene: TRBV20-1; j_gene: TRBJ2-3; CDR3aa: CSASGARDSSDTQYF; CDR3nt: TGCAGTGCTAGTGGGGCCAGGGACAGCTCAGATACGCAGTATTTT
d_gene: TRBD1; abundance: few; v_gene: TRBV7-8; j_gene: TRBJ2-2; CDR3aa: CASSPGQGRYTGELFF; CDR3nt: TGTGCCAGCAGCCCCGGACAGGGTCGATACACCGGGGAGCTGTTTTTT
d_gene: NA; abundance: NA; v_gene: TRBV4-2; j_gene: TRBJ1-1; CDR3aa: CASSQDIPIFRANTEAFF; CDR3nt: TGTGCCAGCAGCCAAGATATTCCCATATTCAGGGCGAACACTGAAGCTTTCTTT
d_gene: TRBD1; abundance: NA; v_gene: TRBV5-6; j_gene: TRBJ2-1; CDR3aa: CASSSDRGNEQFF; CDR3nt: TGTGCCAGCAGCTCGGACAGGGGCAATGAGCAGTTCTTC
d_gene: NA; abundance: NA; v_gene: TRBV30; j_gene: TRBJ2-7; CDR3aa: CAWARQLREQYF; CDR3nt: TGTGCCTGGGCCAGGCAACTCCGCGAGCAGTACTTC
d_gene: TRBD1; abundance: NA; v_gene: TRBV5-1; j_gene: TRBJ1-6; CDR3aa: CASSAGQGHNSPLHF; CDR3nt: TGCGCCAGCAGCGCCGGACAGGGTCATAATTCACCCCTCCACTTT
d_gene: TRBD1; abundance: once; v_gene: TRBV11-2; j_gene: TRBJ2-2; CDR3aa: CASSHFAAGGTGELFF; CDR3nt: TGTGCCAGCAGCCATTTCGCGGCAGGGGGTACCGGGGAGCTGTTTTTT
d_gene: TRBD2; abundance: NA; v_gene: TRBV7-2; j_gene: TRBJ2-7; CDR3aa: CASSLIRGGNYEQYF; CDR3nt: TGTGCCAGCAGCTTAATACGGGGGGGAAACTACGAGCAGTACTTC
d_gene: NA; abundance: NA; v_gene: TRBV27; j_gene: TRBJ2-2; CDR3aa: CASSLGGLGELFF; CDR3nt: TGTGCCAGCAGTTTGGGGGGCCTCGGGGAGCTGTTTTTT
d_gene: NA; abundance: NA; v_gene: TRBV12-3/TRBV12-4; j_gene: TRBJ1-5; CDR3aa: CASSYHGQPQHF; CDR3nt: TGTGCCAGCAGCTATCACGGTCAGCCCCAGCATTTT
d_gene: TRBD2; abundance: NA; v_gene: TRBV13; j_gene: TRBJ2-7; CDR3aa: CASSVGLAGGQNYEQYF; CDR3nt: TGTGCCAGCAGCGTTGGACTAGCGGGGGGACAAAACTACGAGCAGTACTTC
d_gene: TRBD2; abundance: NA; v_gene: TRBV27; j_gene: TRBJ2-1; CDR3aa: CASSLRGLAGDWNEQFF; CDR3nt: TGTGCCAGCAGTCTCCGAGGACTAGCGGGAGATTGGAATGAGCAGTTCTTC
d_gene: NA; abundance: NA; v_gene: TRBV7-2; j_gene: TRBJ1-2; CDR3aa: CASIGRAGANYGYTF; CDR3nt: TGTGCCAGCATCGGGAGGGCCGGAGCTAACTATGGCTACACCTTC
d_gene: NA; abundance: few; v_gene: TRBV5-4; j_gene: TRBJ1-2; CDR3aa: CASQGNQAQSWGYTF; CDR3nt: TGTGCCTCACAGGGAAATCAGGCCCAATCTTGGGGCTACACCTTC
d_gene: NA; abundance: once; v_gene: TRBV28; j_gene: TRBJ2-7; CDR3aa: CASSLWGRGGSYEQYF; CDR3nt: TGTGCCAGCAGTTTATGGGGTAGGGGAGGCTCCTACGAGCAGTACTTC
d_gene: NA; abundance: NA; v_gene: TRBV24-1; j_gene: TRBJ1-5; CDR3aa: CATSVRDQPQHF; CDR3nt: TGTGCCACCAGTGTCAGGGATCAGCCCCAGCATTTT
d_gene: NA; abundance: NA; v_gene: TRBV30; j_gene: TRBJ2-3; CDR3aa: CAWSVTWTADTQYF; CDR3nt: TGTGCCTGGAGTGTAACCTGGACCGCAGATACGCAGTATTTT
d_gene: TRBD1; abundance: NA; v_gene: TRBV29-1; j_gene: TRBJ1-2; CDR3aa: CSVEVFGQGAGGYTF; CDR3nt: TGCAGCGTTGAAGTATTCGGACAGGGGGCAGGAGGCTACACCTTC
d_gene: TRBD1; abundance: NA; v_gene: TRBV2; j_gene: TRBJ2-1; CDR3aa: CASKIQGAAYNEQFF; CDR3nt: TGTGCCAGCAAAATACAGGGGGCCGCCTACAATGAGCAGTTCTTC
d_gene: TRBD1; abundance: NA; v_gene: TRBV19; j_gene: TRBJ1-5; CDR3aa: CASKGTGDQPQHF; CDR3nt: TGTGCCAGTAAGGGGACAGGCGATCAGCCCCAGCATTTT
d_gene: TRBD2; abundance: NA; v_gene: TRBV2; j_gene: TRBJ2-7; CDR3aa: CASKPAGHGGTYEQYF; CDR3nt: TGTGCCAGCAAGCCAGCGGGGCACGGAGGGACCTACGAGCAGTACTTC
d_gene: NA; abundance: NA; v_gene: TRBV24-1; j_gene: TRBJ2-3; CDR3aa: CATSVQGSDTQYF; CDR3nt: TGTGCCACCAGTGTCCAGGGCTCGGATACGCAGTATTTT